A single sample is the source of the 27 T cell receptor beta chains below, sequenced in a study of cytomegalovirus exposure and HLA in healthy donors. In the PCR, 60 Vbeta and 13 Jbeta primers were used. Method: immunoSEQ multiplex PCR; TCRdb's copy keeps in-frame clones and lacks some. The sample records about 190,000 clones, over 60% being singletons. Material for sequencing was PBMCs. These receptors originate from a man younger than 40 in good health and CMV-seropositive.

The rearrangement links TRBV5-4 to TRBJ2-3, with 12 nucleotides matching TRBD2. The germline V gene encodes CDR1 SGHNT and CDR2 YYREEE (reference sequence). This CDR3 is built from 15 residues. V trimming: 3 bases; J trimming: 4 bases; junction bases outside the gene matches: 3. The chain's CDR3 is CASSSPSGGADTQYF. The CDR3 DNA sequence: TGTGCCAGCAGCTCACCTAGCGGGGGGGCAGATACGCAGTATTTT.

With regard to this clone: One end of the junction does not line up with germline, which may come from a read error. The V gene is TRBV7-7, the J gene TRBJ2-5, with 8 positions matching TRBD1. The germline V gene has CDR1 SSHAT and CDR2 FNYEAQ (reference sequence). The CDR3 spans 14 residues. CDR3 DNA sequence: TGTGCTAGCAGCCCGGACAGGGCTCAAGAGACCCAGTACTTC. Translated: CASSPDRAQETQYF.

This clone came up once. The chain's CDR3 is CASSPRTGGYNEQFF. The DNA for the CDR3 is TGTGCCAGCAGCCCCCGGACAGGGGGCTACAATGAGCAGTTCTTC. The J gene is TRBJ2-1, the V gene TRBV9, with TRBD1 matching over 10 bases. After removal of 4 bases from V and 3 bases from J, the junction contained 4 bases not matched to a gene. This CDR3 region has 15 residues. Germline-derived CDR1 and CDR2 are SGDLS and YYNGEE.

V is TRBV29-1 and J is TRBJ2-5; perhaps TRBD2 as D (7 bases). Germline CDR1 SQVTM, CDR2 ANQGSEA. CDR3 size: 14 residues. With 4 bases removed from V and 3 bases from J, the gap between germline ends came to 15 bases. This CDR3 is CSVGKGGREETQYF. CDR3 bases: TGCAGCGTTGGGAAGGGGGGGCGTGAAGAGACCCAGTACTTC.

The V call is TRBV5-6, the J call TRBJ2-5, with 10 bases lining up with TRBD1. The DNA end is a closer match to TRBJ2-7, so the J assignment may be wrong. The CDR3 loop spans 15 amino acids. Germline loops: CDR1 SGHDT, CDR2 YYEEEE. The CDR3 reads CASSLLGQGSHEQYF. The CDR3 region has the DNA TGTGCCAGCAGCTTGTTGGGACAGGGGTCCCACGAGCAGTACTTC.

This CDR3 is CASSLGSGGAVDTQYF. The CDR3 DNA reads TGTGCCAGCAGCTTAGGGAGCGGGGGGGCCGTAGATACGCAGTATTTT. The chain carries TRBV7-8 and TRBJ2-3, with 10 bases aligning to TRBD2. The length of the CDR3 is 16 residues. V lost 1 base, J lost 5 bases, and 6 bases stayed unmatched. Germline V lookup: CDR1 SGHVS, CDR2 FQNEAQ.

In its sample, this clone was seen a few times. The chain uses TRBV7-9 and TRBJ1-1, with D perhaps matching TRBD1 (5 bases). The CDR3 covers 16 residues. Germline V gene data show CDR1 as SEHNR and CDR2 as FQNEAQ (reference sequence). The germline V and J ends were trimmed by 4 bases and 0 bases, with 15 bases remaining between them. CDR3 amino acids: CASSSLGGTVNTEAFF. DNA for the CDR3: TGTGCCAGCAGCTCACTCGGTGGGACTGTGAACACTGAAGCTTTCTTT.

V and J are TRBV2 and TRBJ2-5, with D hard to call. CDR1 is SNHLY and CDR2 is FYNNEI in the germline V gene. V shed 1 base and J shed 1 base, with 4 bases lying between them. CDR3 length equals 13 residues. The CDR3 nucleotides are TGTGCCAGCAGTGAAGGCAGCCAAGAGACCCAGTACTTC. This sequence encodes CASSEGSQETQYF.

The V call is TRBV4-1, the J call TRBJ2-3; 13 nucleotides align to TRBD2. CDR3 size: 16 residues. The germline V gene has CDR1 MGHRA and CDR2 YSYEKL. V gave up 4 bases and J gave up 5 bases; unmatched junction bases: 6. The CDR3 DNA follows: TGCGCCAGCAGCCGGGAACTAGCGGGAGGGCGAGATACGCAGTATTTT. The encoded protein is CASSRELAGGRDTQYF.

The rearrangement uses TRBV28 and TRBJ1-2; TRBD1 might be the D (5 bases). Germline V gene sequence: CDR1 MDHEN, CDR2 SYDVKM. V lost 7 bases and J lost 4, with 10 bases in between. The CDR3 is 12 amino acids. The CDR3 here is CASMEGAYGYTF. The CDR3 bases are TGTGCCAGCATGGAAGGGGCCTATGGCTACACCTTC.

The chain has TRBV7-2 and TRBJ2-5; D unresolved. V lost 1 base and J 0 bases, leaving 12 bases between the germline ends. Looked up from germline, CDR1 is SGHTA and CDR2 is FQGNSA. The CDR3 is 16 amino acids. The CDR3 region has the DNA TGTGCCAGCAGCTTAGGCGGATCGGAGAACCAAGAGACCCAGTACTTC. It yields the protein CASSLGGSENQETQYF.

The chain is built from TRBV4-2 and TRBJ2-3, with D perhaps TRBD2 (6 bases). Germline-derived CDR1 and CDR2 are LGHNA and YNFKEQ. V lost 0 bases to trimming and J lost 5 bases, with 9 bases between them. The CDR3 is 14 amino acids. CDR3: CASSQDRGGDTQYF. DNA for the CDR3: TGTGCCAGCAGCCAAGATCGGGGAGGAGATACGCAGTATTTT.

This rearrangement joins TRBV4-1 to TRBJ1-4; D not certain. V lost 9 bases to trimming and J lost 10 bases, with 9 bases between them. The CDR3 runs 10 residues. Germline CDR1 is MGHRA and CDR2 is YSYEKL. The chain's CDR3 is CASREGKLFF. The CDR3 region has the DNA TGCGCCAGTCGGGAGGGAAAACTGTTTTTT.

V usage is TRBV11-1 and J usage is TRBJ2-7, with TRBD2 matching over 13 bases. V dropped 3 bases and J dropped 2; count of bases not matched to a gene: 10. Germline CDR1 is SGHAT and CDR2 is FQDESV (reference sequence). This CDR3 comprises 18 residues. The CDR3: CASSFPNRLAGGPYEQYF. In DNA, the CDR3 is TGTGCCAGCAGCTTCCCGAATCGACTAGCGGGAGGCCCCTACGAGCAGTACTTC.

The rearrangement links TRBV11-2 to TRBJ1-1; no clear D. Germline V CDR1 and CDR2: SGHAT, FQNNGV. The V end was cut by 5 bases, the J end by 0 bases, with 22 bases between. CDR3 length: 18 residues. Here the CDR3 DNA reads TGTGCCAGCAGCCCTGGTATGATGAGGAGCACCCTGAACACTGAAGCTTTCTTT. Protein sequence: CASSPGMMRSTLNTEAFF.

The V gene is TRBV4-3, the J gene TRBJ2-1; a possible D gene is TRBD2 (5 bases). Germline CDR1 LGHNA, CDR2 YSLEER. This CDR3 comprises 17 residues. V was pared by 5 bases and J by 0 bases, with 17 bases between. The CDR3 reads CASSVKSGPSSYNEQFF. CDR3 in DNA: TGCGCCAGCAGCGTTAAAAGCGGTCCCAGCTCCTACAATGAGCAGTTCTTC.

The chain carries TRBV27 and TRBJ2-1; tentative D call: TRBD1 (5 bases). Trimming took 6 bases from V and 8 from J, leaving 14 bases between them. There are 13 residues in the CDR3. The germline gives CDR1 MNHEY, CDR2 SMNVEV (reference sequence). CDR3 residues: CASRGRSVHEQFF. The DNA for the CDR3 is TGTGCCAGCAGGGGGCGTAGTGTTCATGAGCAGTTCTTC.

In DNA form, the CDR3 reads TGTGCCAGCAGCGATGGACAGGGGCTAGCCGGGGCCAACGTCCTGACTTTC. This sequence encodes CASSDGQGLAGANVLTF. The chain uses TRBV7-9 and TRBJ2-6, with 9 nucleotides matching TRBD1. Germline assignment: CDR1 SEHNR and CDR2 FQNEAQ (reference sequence). The length of the CDR3 is 17 residues. V was pared by 5 bases and J by 4 bases, with 9 bases of the junction left unmatched. Together with reference TRBV7-9 and TRBJ2-6, the CDR3 gives the full variable domain: DTGVSQNPRHKITKRGQNVTFRCDPISEHNRLYWYRQTLGQGPEFLTYFQNEAQLEKSRLLSDRFSAERPKGSFSTLEIQRTEQGDSAMYLCASSDGQGLAGANVLTFGAGSRLTVL.

This chain links TRBV4-2 with TRBJ1-1; 9 bases match TRBD1. The CDR3 sequence is 16 residues long. From germline, CDR1 is LGHNA and CDR2 YNFKEQ. The junction had 4 bases not matched to a gene; V was cut back by 1 base and J by 1 base. CDR3 in DNA: TGTGCCAGCAGCCAAGGGACAGGGGCACGGAACACTGAAGCTTTCTTT. It specifies CASSQGTGARNTEAFF.

The chain employs TRBV4-2 and TRBJ2-3; the match to TRBD2 covers 7 bases. Germline-derived CDR1 and CDR2 are LGHNA and YNFKEQ. The CDR3 spans 16 residues. Trimming took 4 bases from V and 1 from J; bases not matched to a gene: 8. In nucleotides, the CDR3 is TGTGCCAGCAGCCGGGAGGGCCAAGGGGGCACAGATACGCAGTATTTT. Residues: CASSREGQGGTDTQYF.

The chain uses TRBV5-4 and TRBJ1-2, with D possibly being TRBD1 (5 bases). This CDR3 has 13 amino acids. V gave up 3 bases and J gave up 8 bases, with 14 bases separating them. The germline V gene has CDR1 SGHNT and CDR2 YYREEE (reference sequence). The DNA of the CDR3 is TGTGCCAGCAGCTCGGACATGGATGGGGGCTACACCTTC. This codes for CASSSDMDGGYTF.

This chain joins TRBV7-9 and TRBJ1-6; the D gene is possibly TRBD1 (5 bases). Germline loops: CDR1 SEHNR, CDR2 FQNEAQ (reference sequence). The CDR3 is 15 amino acids. V shed 6 bases and J shed 7 bases, with 16 bases lying between them. CDR3 in DNA: TGTGCCAGCAGACCAAAAGCAGGGTTGAATTCACCCCTCCACTTT. It encodes CASRPKAGLNSPLHF.

The chain uses TRBV5-4 and TRBJ2-7, with 9 bases that match TRBD2. Germline V lookup: CDR1 SGHNT, CDR2 YYREEE (reference sequence). The CDR3 spans 14 residues. V lost 3 bases, J lost 3 bases, and 4 bases stayed unmatched. CDR3 sequence (DNA): TGTGCCAGCAGCTCGGGAGCGGGAGGCTACGAGCAGTACTTC. It translates to CASSSGAGGYEQYF.

V gene TRBV6-5 combines with J gene TRBJ1-6; 7 bases map to TRBD1. There are 15 residues in the CDR3. Unmatched junction bases numbered 6, after V lost 0 bases and J lost 10 bases. Per germline, CDR1 MNHEY and CDR2 SVGAGI. CDR3 region: CASSYSQGKRSPLHF. CDR3 DNA sequence: TGTGCCAGCAGTTACTCACAGGGGAAGAGGTCACCCCTCCACTTT.

This clone was seen a handful of times. The J gene is TRBJ2-5, the V gene TRBV4-1; 10 nucleotides align to TRBD1. The J call is doubtful: the DNA matches TRBJ2-7 better. CDR1 MGHRA and CDR2 YSYEKL come from the germline V gene. This CDR3 is built from 14 residues. The CDR3 coding sequence is TGCGCCAGCAGCTATCGGGACAGGGGCTACGAGCAGTACTTC. Encoded protein: CASSYRDRGYEQYF.

This clone came up once. Other DNA sequences in this specimen translate into the identical CDR3. V gene TRBV5-1 combines with J gene TRBJ1-1; 7 nucleotides align to TRBD1. The CDR3 totals 15 residues. Losses at the gene ends were 2 bases for V and 1 base for J; bases not matched to a gene: 5. CDR1 and CDR2 (germline): SGHRS, YFSETQ. In DNA, the CDR3 is TGCGCCAGCAGCTTACAGGGGTTGACGAACACTGAAGCTTTCTTT. Translation: CASSLQGLTNTEAFF.

J is TRBJ2-1 and V is TRBV15; D possibly corresponds to TRBD2 (5 bases). Trimming cost V 1 base and J 12 bases, with 10 bases left between them. Germline V lookup: CDR1 LNHNV, CDR2 YYDKDF (reference sequence). The CDR3 is 12 amino acids. The CDR3, as DNA: TGTGCCACCAGCAGAGGCCCGGGAAGGCAGTTCTTC. Translating gives CATSRGPGRQFF.